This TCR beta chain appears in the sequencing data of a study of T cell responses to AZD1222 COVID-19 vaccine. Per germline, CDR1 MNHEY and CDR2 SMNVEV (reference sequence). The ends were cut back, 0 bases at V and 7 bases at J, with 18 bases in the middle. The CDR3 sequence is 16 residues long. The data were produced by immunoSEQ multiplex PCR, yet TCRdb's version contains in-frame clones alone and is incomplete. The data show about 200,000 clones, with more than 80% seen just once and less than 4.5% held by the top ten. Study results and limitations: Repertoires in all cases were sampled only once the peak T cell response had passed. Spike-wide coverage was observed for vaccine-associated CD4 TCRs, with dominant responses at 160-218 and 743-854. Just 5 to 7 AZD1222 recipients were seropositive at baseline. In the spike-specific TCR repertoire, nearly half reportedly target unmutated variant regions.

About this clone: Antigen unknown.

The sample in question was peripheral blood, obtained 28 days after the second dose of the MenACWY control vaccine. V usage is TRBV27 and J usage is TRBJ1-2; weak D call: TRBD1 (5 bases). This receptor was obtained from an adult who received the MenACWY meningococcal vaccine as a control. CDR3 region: CASSLSSGEGPGGYTF. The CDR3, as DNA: TGTGCCAGCAGTTTATCTTCGGGAGAGGGGCCAGGTGGCTACACCTTC.